This T cell receptor beta chain was identified during a study of CD8 T cells in Susac syndrome. Study findings and constraints: That the number of individuals in its TCR sequencing and HLA analysis was relatively small was acknowledged by the study.

Reverse transcription of about 0.45 to 1 ug RNA was carried out with random hexamers. The amplification used immunoSEQ multiplex PCR on TCR beta CDR3; it spanned 54 Vbeta and 13 Jbeta. TCRdb reanalysed the immunoSEQ multiplex PCR reads using MiXCR and keeps one entry per CDR3 protein. The table shows 180,000 or so distinct CDR3 sequences, with 90% to 95% occurring only once. TCR beta was sequenced from blood CD8+ and CD4+ T cells. Patients with stable or active relapsing-remitting disease, all of them treatment-naive, made up the multiple sclerosis controls. Regarding this clonotype: Its antigen remains unknown.

V was clipped by 5 bases and J by 12 bases; unmatched bases: 7. The CDR3 is made up of 13 amino acids. Germline CDR1 reads SGHAT; CDR2 reads FQNNGV. V gene TRBV11-2 combines with J gene TRBJ2-1; TRBD2 agrees at 10 bases. The clonotype comes from a human donor with multiple sclerosis. Source material: CD4+ T cells from PBMCs. CDR3 region: CASSPSSGSTQFF. The CDR3 nucleotides read TGTGCCAGCAGCCCATCTAGCGGGAGCACGCAGTTCTTC.